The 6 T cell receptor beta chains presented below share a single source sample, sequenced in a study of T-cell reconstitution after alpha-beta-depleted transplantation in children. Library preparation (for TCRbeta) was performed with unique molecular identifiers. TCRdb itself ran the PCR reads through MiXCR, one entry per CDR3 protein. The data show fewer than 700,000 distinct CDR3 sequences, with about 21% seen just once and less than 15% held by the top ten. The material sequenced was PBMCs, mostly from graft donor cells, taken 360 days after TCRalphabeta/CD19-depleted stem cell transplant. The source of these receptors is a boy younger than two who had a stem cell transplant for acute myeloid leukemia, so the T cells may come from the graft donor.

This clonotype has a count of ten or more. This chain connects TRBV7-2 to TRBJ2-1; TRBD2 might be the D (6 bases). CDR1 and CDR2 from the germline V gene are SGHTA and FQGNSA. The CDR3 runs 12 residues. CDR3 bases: TGTCGGGAGCCCTCCCCCTACAATGAGCAGTTCTTC. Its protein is CREPSPYNEQFF.

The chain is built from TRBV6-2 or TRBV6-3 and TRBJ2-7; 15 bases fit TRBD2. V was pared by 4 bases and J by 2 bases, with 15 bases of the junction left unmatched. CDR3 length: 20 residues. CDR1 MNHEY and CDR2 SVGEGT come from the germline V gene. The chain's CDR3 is CASSWQMRTSGGAQTYEQYV. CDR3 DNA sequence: TGTGCCAGCAGTTGGCAGATGAGGACTAGCGGGGGGGCCCAGACCTACGAGCAGTACGTC.

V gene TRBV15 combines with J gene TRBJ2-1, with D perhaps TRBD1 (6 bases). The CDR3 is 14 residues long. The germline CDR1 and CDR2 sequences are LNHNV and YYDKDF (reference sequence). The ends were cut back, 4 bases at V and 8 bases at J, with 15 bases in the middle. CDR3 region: CATSKDSPSDEQFF. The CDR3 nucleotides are TGTGCCACCAGCAAGGACAGCCCAAGCGATGAGCAGTTCTTC.

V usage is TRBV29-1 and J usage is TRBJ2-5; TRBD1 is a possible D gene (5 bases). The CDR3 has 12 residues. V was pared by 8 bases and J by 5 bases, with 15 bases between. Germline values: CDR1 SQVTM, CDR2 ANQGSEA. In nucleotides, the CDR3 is TGCAGCTTCTTAGGGGATGGCGAGACCCAGTACTTC. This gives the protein CSFLGDGETQYF.

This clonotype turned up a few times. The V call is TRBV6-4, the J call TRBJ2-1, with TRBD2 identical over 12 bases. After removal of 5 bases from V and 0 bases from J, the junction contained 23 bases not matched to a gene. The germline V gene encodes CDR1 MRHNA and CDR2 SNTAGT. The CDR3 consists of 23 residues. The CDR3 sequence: CASSRGLAGPSRPEASSYNEQFF. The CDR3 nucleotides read TGTGCCAGCAGTCGAGGACTAGCGGGACCGAGTCGCCCCGAAGCGAGCTCCTACAATGAGCAGTTCTTC.

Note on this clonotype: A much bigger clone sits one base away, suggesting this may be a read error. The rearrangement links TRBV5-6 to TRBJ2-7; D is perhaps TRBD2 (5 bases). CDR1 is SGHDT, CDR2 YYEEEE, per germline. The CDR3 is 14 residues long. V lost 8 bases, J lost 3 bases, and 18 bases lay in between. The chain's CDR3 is CARSIGGYYYEQYV. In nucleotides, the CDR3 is TGTGCCAGGAGCATCGGAGGCTATTACTACGAGCAGTACGTC.